Listed here are 28 T cell receptor beta chains from one sample, sequenced in a study of T cells after posttransplantation cyclophosphamide. A marrow graft followed busulfan-fludarabine conditioning, with cyclophosphamide on days +3 and +4. The assay was immunoSEQ multiplex PCR, and TCRdb's table has in-frame clones only and misses some. The sample consists of 9,900 or so clones, 70% to 90% of them appearing once. This material consisted of PBMCs, taken 1,700 to 2,000 days after allogeneic stem cell transplant with posttransplant cyclophosphamide. Source of these receptors: a female patient aged 50-59 years who received an allogeneic stem cell transplant from a related donor, was CMV-positive, and had no GVHD. Some T cells may be supplied by the graft donor.

This chain connects TRBV15 to TRBJ2-7, with TRBD1 identical over 9 bases. This CDR3 region has 15 residues. Germline trimming cut 0 bases from V and 6 bases from J; bases unmatched to any gene: 6. Germline-derived CDR1 and CDR2 are LNHNV and YYDKDF (reference sequence). CDR3 sequence (DNA): TGTGCCACCAGCAGAGACGGGACAGGGAGCGGCGAGCAGTACTTC. This translates into CATSRDGTGSGEQYF.

The genes are TRBV28 and TRBJ2-7; 9 nucleotides align to TRBD1. CDR1 is MDHEN, CDR2 SYDVKM, per germline. CDR3 length equals 14 residues. The ends lost 3 bases at V and 4 bases at J; junction bases unmatched: 4. CDR3 in DNA: TGTGCCAGCAGTTTTGGGACAGGGCCTTACGAGCAGTACTTC. It yields the protein CASSFGTGPYEQYF.

This clone was counted a single time. V and J are TRBV7-9 and TRBJ1-1; weak D call: TRBD1 (6 bases). Trimming pared 0 bases from V and 5 bases from J, leaving 19 bases between. This CDR3 is built from 17 residues. Germline V gene lookup returns CDR1 SEHNR and CDR2 FQNEAQ (reference sequence). In nucleotides, the CDR3 is TGTGCCAGCAGCTTAGCGCTTCTGTCAGGGGATCCTACTGAAGCTTTCTTT. The encoded protein is CASSLALLSGDPTEAFF.

This clone came up once. V and J are TRBV5-1 and TRBJ1-3; 7 bases align to TRBD1. V shed 4 bases, J shed 0 bases, and the junction held 1 base outside the gene matches. The CDR3 length is 14 residues. Germline values: CDR1 SGHRS, CDR2 YFSETQ. For the CDR3, the DNA is TGCGCCAGCAGCGGGGACAGCTCTGGAAACACCATATATTTT. This gives the protein CASSGDSSGNTIYF.

V and J are TRBV11-2 and TRBJ2-2; 11 bases are a match to TRBD2. The CDR3 is 16 amino acids. CDR1 is SGHAT and CDR2 is FQNNGV in the germline V gene. J gave up 1 base and V 8 bases, and 6 bases lay outside the gene matches. The CDR3 loop is CASSPGTSGNTGELFF. The CDR3 nucleotides are TGTGCCAGCTCGCCCGGGACTAGCGGGAACACCGGGGAGCTGTTTTTT.

The chain links TRBV19 to TRBJ1-2; the D gene is possibly TRBD1 (5 bases). V gave up 4 bases and J gave up 2 bases, with 8 bases separating them. The CDR3 consists of 13 residues. Per germline, CDR1 LNHDA and CDR2 SQIVND (reference sequence). In DNA form, the CDR3 reads TGTGCCAGTAGTAGGGGACTCAACTATGGCTACACCTTC. Amino acids: CASSRGLNYGYTF.

The rearrangement links TRBV7-3 to TRBJ2-5, with TRBD1 identical over 8 bases. Trimming removed 2 bases from V and 5 bases from J; junction bases left unmatched: 4. The CDR3 totals 14 residues. Per the germline V gene, CDR1 is SGHTA and CDR2 is FQGTGA. The CDR3 loop is CASSLGTGRETQYF. The CDR3 coding sequence is TGTGCCAGCAGCTTAGGGACAGGCCGGGAGACCCAGTACTTC.

The V and J genes are TRBV14 and TRBJ2-6, with D perhaps matching TRBD2 (5 bases). The germline CDR1 and CDR2 sequences are SGHDN and FVKESK. Trimming pared 8 bases from V and 1 base from J, leaving 6 bases between. This CDR3 has 13 amino acids. CDR3 DNA sequence: TGTGCCAGCCGGGGTTCTGGGGCCAACGTCCTGACTTTC. This translates into CASRGSGANVLTF.

The gene calls are TRBV7-9 and TRBJ2-1, with D tentatively TRBD2 (5 bases). From germline, CDR1 is SEHNR and CDR2 FQNEAQ (reference sequence). V lost 1 base, J lost 12 bases, and 16 bases lay in between. The CDR3 totals 14 residues. The CDR3 region has the DNA TGTGCCAGCAGCTTAGGGTCGGTAAAAGGACTGCAGTTCTTC. Protein: CASSLGSVKGLQFF. The full variable domain, in which reference TRBV7-9 and TRBJ2-1 provide the parts outside the CDR3, is DTGVSQNPRHKITKRGQNVTFRCDPISEHNRLYWYRQTLGQGPEFLTYFQNEAQLEKSRLLSDRFSAERPKGSFSTLEIQRTEQGDSAMYLCASSLGSVKGLQFFGPGTRLTVL.

This clone appeared once. The genes are TRBV2 and TRBJ2-2; 7 bases agree with TRBD1. The trim removed 6 bases at V and 4 bases at J, leaving 5 bases unmatched. The CDR3 has 14 amino acids. In germline, CDR1 is SNHLY, CDR2 FYNNEI. The CDR3 here is CASRDRISTGELFF. In nucleotides, the CDR3 is TGTGCCAGCAGGGACAGGATAAGCACCGGGGAGCTGTTTTTT.

The chain carries TRBV4-3 and TRBJ2-3, with 7 bases identical to TRBD2. The CDR3 sequence is 15 residues long. The germline gives CDR1 LGHNA, CDR2 YSLEER. V gave up 1 base and J gave up 8 bases; unmatched junction bases: 9. The CDR3 coding sequence is TGCGCCAGCAGCCAAGGACGGGCGGGGGTCGGTACGCAGTATTTT. Amino acids: CASSQGRAGVGTQYF.

This clone was recorded once. J is TRBJ1-4 and V is TRBV19; a weak D match, TRBD1 (5 bases). The germline V and J ends were trimmed by 9 bases and 13 bases, with 18 bases remaining between them. The CDR3 has 12 residues. Germline V gene sequence: CDR1 LNHDA, CDR2 SQIVND (reference sequence). The CDR3 DNA reads as TGTGCCAGCCGCCATCAGGGATCGGGACTGTTTTTT. Residues: CASRHQGSGLFF. Supplemented by reference TRBV19 and TRBJ1-4, the full variable domain reads DGGITQSPKYLFRKEGQNVTLSCEQNLNHDAMYWYRQDPGQGLRLIYYSQIVNDFQKGDIAEGYSVSREKKESFPLTVTSAQKNPTAFYLCASRHQGSGLFFGSGTQLSVL.

The chain has TRBV19 and TRBJ1-2; 7 bases match TRBD1. V lost 7 bases, J lost 2 bases, and 10 bases stayed unmatched. The length of the CDR3 is 15 residues. Germline CDR1 is LNHDA and CDR2 is SQIVND (reference sequence). Here the CDR3 reads CASNSGQIQNYGYTF. CDR3 nucleotide sequence: TGTGCCAGTAATTCGGGACAGATCCAAAACTATGGCTACACCTTC.

The rearrangement uses TRBV11-2 and TRBJ2-3, with D maybe TRBD1 (6 bases). The CDR3 is 15 residues long. Germline loops: CDR1 SGHAT, CDR2 FQNNGV. The V and J ends lost 5 bases and 6 bases respectively, with 18 bases between them. CDR3 sequence (DNA): TGTGCCAGCAGCCCCTTGAGGGGGAGAGGGGATACGCAGTATTTT. It encodes CASSPLRGRGDTQYF. Filled out from reference TRBV11-2 and TRBJ2-3, the complete variable domain reads EAGVAQSPRYKIIEKRQSVAFWCNPISGHATLYWYQQILGQGPKLLIQFQNNGVVDDSQLPKDRFSAERLKGVDSTLKIQPAKLEDSAVYLCASSPLRGRGDTQYFGPGTRLTVL.

CDR3 protein: CASSLLTGNKATNEKLFF. In nucleotides, the CDR3 is TGTGCCAGCAGCCTACTTACAGGGAATAAGGCAACTAATGAAAAACTGTTTTTT. The rearrangement joins TRBV6-4 to TRBJ1-4; a weak D match, TRBD1 (6 bases). The CDR3 has 18 residues. V lost 6 bases to trimming and J lost 0 bases, with 20 bases between them. Germline V lookup: CDR1 MRHNA, CDR2 SNTAGT.

V and J are TRBV7-6 and TRBJ1-4, with TRBD1 matching 8 bases. V was clipped by 2 bases and J by 4 bases; unmatched bases: 3. This CDR3 region has 15 residues. Germline lookup yields CDR1 SGHVS and CDR2 FNYEAQ. Here the CDR3 DNA reads TGTGCCAGCAGCTTATTGGGACAGGATAATGAAAAACTGTTTTTT. Protein: CASSLLGQDNEKLFF.

The chain joins TRBV5-1 to TRBJ2-6; D unresolved. CDR3 length: 15 residues. Trimming cost V 5 bases and J 4 bases, with 13 bases left between them. Germline V lookup: CDR1 SGHRS, CDR2 YFSETQ. CDR3 loop: CASSDSLGGANVLTF. CDR3 nucleotide sequence: TGCGCCAGCAGTGATTCGCTTGGCGGGGCCAACGTCCTGACTTTC.

This clone occurred once. V gene TRBV27 combines with J gene TRBJ2-3, with D hard to call. The CDR3 spans 17 residues. Trimming stripped 6 bases from V and 2 bases from J, with 21 bases between. Germline CDR1 and CDR2: MNHEY and SMNVEV (reference sequence). The CDR3 DNA follows: TGTGCCAGCAGCCTCGAGCCGGTGTTTTTAGACACAGATACGCAGTATTTT. Amino acids: CASSLEPVFLDTDTQYF.

This chain connects TRBV11-3 to TRBJ2-3; 7 nucleotides agree with TRBD1. V shed 5 bases and J 0 bases; nucleotides not matched to a gene: 5. The CDR3 sequence is 15 residues long. The germline V gene encodes CDR1 SGHNT and CDR2 YENEEA. For the CDR3, the DNA is TGTGCCAGCAGCCGGCAGGGGGTCAGCACAGATACGCAGTATTTT. It specifies CASSRQGVSTDTQYF.

The V and J genes are TRBV4-3 and TRBJ2-3; maybe TRBD1 (5 bases). Germline V gene lookup returns CDR1 LGHNA and CDR2 YSLEER. This CDR3 is built from 19 residues. Trimming pared 0 bases from V and 2 bases from J, leaving 21 bases between. The CDR3 sequence: CASSQDLPQGLMDTDTQYF. The CDR3 DNA reads TGCGCCAGCAGCCAAGATTTGCCCCAGGGATTGATGGACACAGATACGCAGTATTTT.

The chain recombines TRBV6-5 with TRBJ2-3, with 9 bases aligning to TRBD1. After removal of 6 bases from V and 6 bases from J, the junction contained 10 bases not matched to a gene. Germline CDR1 MNHEY, CDR2 SVGAGI. The CDR3 spans 15 residues. The CDR3 nucleotides read TGTGCCAGCAGCCGCCGGGACAGGGTATACGATACGCAGTATTTT. As protein: CASSRRDRVYDTQYF.

This clone appeared a few times. The chain combines TRBV30 with TRBJ1-5; weak D call: TRBD1 (5 bases). The CDR3 contains 13 residues. Between the trimmed V and J ends, which lost 1 base and 7 bases, there was a span of 11 bases. The germline CDR1 and CDR2 sequences are GTSNPN and SVGIG (reference sequence). This CDR3 reads CAWSAGVYQPQHF. In nucleotides, the CDR3 is TGTGCCTGGAGTGCGGGGGTTTACCAGCCCCAGCATTTT.

This chain uses TRBV6-6 with TRBJ2-7; tentative D call: TRBD2 (5 bases). Trimming removed 2 bases at V and 3 bases at J, with 11 bases between. The CDR3 is 14 amino acids. Germline V CDR1 and CDR2: MNHNY, SVGAGI (reference sequence). The CDR3 protein is CASSYDGLIYEQYF. The CDR3 DNA reads as TGTGCCAGCAGTTACGACGGACTCATCTACGAGCAGTACTTC.

The chain employs TRBV28 and TRBJ2-7; 11 nucleotides line up with TRBD1. Trimming cost V 8 bases and J 2 bases; bases outside gene matches: 2. CDR1 is MDHEN and CDR2 is SYDVKM in the germline V gene. CDR3 length equals 13 residues. Here the CDR3 reads CASRDRGTYEQYF. The CDR3 DNA follows: TGTGCCAGCCGGGACAGGGGGACCTACGAGCAGTACTTC.

The rearrangement uses TRBV14 and TRBJ2-7; 9 nucleotides align to TRBD1. Germline V gene data show CDR1 as SGHDN and CDR2 as FVKESK. This CDR3 spans 16 amino acids. J gave up 1 base and V 2 bases, and 6 bases lay outside the gene matches. For the CDR3, the DNA is TGTGCCAGCAGCCAATCCCCGGGACAGGGATCCTACGAGCAGTACTTC. This encodes CASSQSPGQGSYEQYF.

Comment on this clone: A junction boundary mismatches the germline segment, possibly from a read error. The V gene is TRBV18, the J gene TRBJ2-5; no clear D gene. The germline CDR1 and CDR2 sequences are KGHSH and LQKENI. This CDR3 is 13 amino acids long. This CDR3 is CASSLGLEETQYF. CDR3 sequence (DNA): TGTGCCAGTTCACTGGGCCTTGAGGAGACCCAGTACTTC. The full variable domain, rest sourced from reference TRBV18 and TRBJ2-5, is NAGVMQNPRHLVRRRGQEARLRCSPMKGHSHVYWYRQLPEEGLKFMVYLQKENIIDESGMPKERFSAEFPKEGPSILRIQQVVRGDSAAYFCASSLGLEETQYFGPGTRLLVL.

This rearrangement joins TRBV7-8 to TRBJ1-1; D is unclear. This CDR3 comprises 13 residues. Trimming took 2 bases from V and 2 from J, leaving 6 bases between them. Germline CDR1 is SGHVS and CDR2 is FQNEAQ. The CDR3 sequence is CASSLQLNTEAFF. The CDR3 nucleotides read TGTGCCAGCAGCTTACAACTCAACACTGAAGCTTTCTTT.

CDR3 in amino acids: CASSWGRTKYGYTF. The CDR3 DNA sequence: TGTGCCAGCAGCTGGGGTCGGACAAAGTATGGCTACACCTTC. The chain couples TRBV7-9 to TRBJ1-2; D possibly corresponds to TRBD1 (5 bases). The V and J ends lost 4 bases and 5 bases respectively, with 14 bases between them. Germline V gene sequence: CDR1 SEHNR, CDR2 FQNEAQ (reference sequence). The CDR3 length is 14 residues.